These 12 T cell receptor beta chains came from one sample sequenced in a study of yellow fever vaccine responses in identical twins. TCRdb recomputed calls from the RT-PCR reads with MiXCR, one row per CDR3 protein. This table holds more than 15,000 distinct CDR3 sequences, around three quarters found once. This specimen was T cells from blood (PBMCs), unsorted or a sorted subset (not recorded which), taken before or after yellow fever vaccination (not recorded which). The receptor source for this set is a woman younger than 35 who received the yellow fever vaccine.

The V gene is TRBV7-3, the J gene TRBJ2-5; no reliable D call. V lost 1 base and J lost 2, with 14 bases in between. Germline CDR1 is SGHTA and CDR2 is FQGTGA. CDR3 length equals 16 residues. CDR3 amino acids: CASSLRLWALQETQYF. The DNA for the CDR3 is TGTGCCAGCAGCTTAAGGCTTTGGGCCTTACAAGAGACCCAGTACTTC.

The chain couples TRBV4-2 to TRBJ2-7; TRBD2 aligns across 9 bases. This CDR3 has 19 residues. V was pared by 0 bases and J by 1 base, with 13 bases of the junction left unmatched. CDR1 and CDR2 from the germline V gene are LGHNA and YNFKEQ. CDR3 nucleotide sequence: TGTGCCAGCAGCCAAGAGCGGGCTTCGGCGGGAGGGCCTTCCTACGAGCAGTACTTC. This encodes CASSQERASAGGPSYEQYF.

V and J are TRBV20-1 and TRBJ2-5; 8 nucleotides match TRBD2. The germline V gene encodes CDR1 DFQATT and CDR2 SNEGSKA (reference sequence). The CDR3 spans 15 residues. The ends lost 0 bases at V and 4 bases at J; junction bases unmatched: 7. CDR3 in DNA: TGCAGTGCTAGAGATTTGCGGGGGGCCGCAGAGACCCAGTACTTC. Protein sequence: CSARDLRGAAETQYF.

The chain has TRBV2 and TRBJ2-1; TRBD2 might be the D (6 bases). Looked up from germline, CDR1 is SNHLY and CDR2 is FYNNEI. Deletions cut 4 bases from V and 4 bases from J, with 8 bases between. The CDR3 is 13 amino acids. CDR3 amino acids: CASSARGYNEQFF. The CDR3 DNA is TGTGCCAGCAGTGCTCGGGGGTACAATGAGCAGTTCTTC.

V gene TRBV10-3 combines with J gene TRBJ1-2, with 7 positions matching TRBD1. CDR1 ENHRY and CDR2 SYGVKD come from the germline V gene. The CDR3 contains 15 residues. The junction had 7 bases not matched to a gene; V was cut back by 4 bases and J by 2 bases. CDR3 bases: TGTGCCATCAGTGCCGGGACAGAGATCAACTATGGCTACACCTTC. This gives the protein CAISAGTEINYGYTF.

J is TRBJ2-7 and V is TRBV10-1; no clear D. Germline lookup yields CDR1 WNHNN and CDR2 SYGVQD (reference sequence). The ends were cut back, 7 bases at V and 1 base at J, with 11 bases in the middle. The CDR3 runs to 13 residues. CDR3 region: CASNRRISYEQYV. The CDR3 DNA reads TGCGCCAGCAACAGACGGATATCCTACGAGCAGTACGTC.

The CDR3: CASSQDLLTGLDTQYF. In DNA form, the CDR3 reads TGTGCCAGCAGCCAAGATTTACTAACCGGTCTAGATACGCAGTATTTT. The chain uses TRBV3-1 and TRBJ2-3; D gene unclear. Per germline, CDR1 LGHDT and CDR2 YNNKEL (reference sequence). V was clipped by 0 bases and J by 5 bases, with 15 bases between them. CDR3 length: 16 residues.

This clonotype occurred a few times. V gene TRBV2 combines with J gene TRBJ1-6; TRBD1 agrees at 8 bases. Looked up from germline, CDR1 is SNHLY and CDR2 is FYNNEI. CDR3 length equals 17 residues. Trimming removed 7 bases from V and 2 bases from J; junction bases left unmatched: 10. The chain's CDR3 is CASTPTGANAYNSPLHF. The CDR3, as DNA: TGTGCCAGCACCCCGACAGGGGCTAACGCCTATAATTCACCCCTCCACTTT. Based on the CDR3 plus reference TRBV2 and TRBJ1-6, the full variable domain is EPEVTQTPSHQVTQMGQEVILRCVPISNHLYFYWYRQILGQKVEFLVSFYNNEISEKSEIFDDQFSVERPDGSNFTLKIRSTKLEDSAMYFCASTPTGANAYNSPLHFGNGTRLTVT.

The chain is built from TRBV3-1 and TRBJ1-1; TRBD1 matches at 8 bases. V dropped 7 bases and J dropped 2; count of bases not matched to a gene: 9. CDR1 LGHDT and CDR2 YNNKEL come from the germline V gene (reference sequence). CDR3 length: 15 residues. CDR3 DNA: TGTGCCAGCACCCGAGGGCAGGGGGCCAACACTGAAGCTTTCTTT. Encoded protein: CASTRGQGANTEAFF.

The chain couples TRBV20-1 to TRBJ1-6, with TRBD1 as a possible D gene (5 bases). V dropped 6 bases and J dropped 9 bases, with 15 bases sitting between them. The CDR3 has 13 amino acids. The germline gives CDR1 DFQATT, CDR2 SNEGSKA (reference sequence). For the CDR3, the DNA is TGCAGTGCCAGGACGACAGAGGGTTCACCCCTCCACTTT. Its protein product is CSARTTEGSPLHF.

This chain uses TRBV12-3 or TRBV12-4 with TRBJ1-1; no clear D gene. Trimming removed 2 bases at V and 1 base at J, with 14 bases between. The CDR3 has 16 amino acids. CDR3 in DNA: TGTGCCAGCAGTTTAAGGTCAGGACCTCAGAACACTGAAGCTTTCTTT. Translation gives CASSLRSGPQNTEAFF.

This chain joins TRBV9 and TRBJ2-3; TRBD2 matches at 7 bases. This CDR3 comprises 17 residues. Germline trimming cut 5 bases from V and 4 bases from J; bases unmatched to any gene: 16. The germline gives CDR1 SGDLS, CDR2 YYNGEE. The CDR3 DNA reads as TGTGCCAGCAGAGCCCCCGGTCGTGGGAGGGTTGCAGATACGCAGTATTTT. It encodes CASRAPGRGRVADTQYF.